This T cell receptor beta chain was profiled in a study of blood T cell repertoires in COVID-19. Study details: Donors in the United States, Italy and Spain gave samples during acute or convalescent COVID-19.

This clone was seen a few times. Libraries were prepared by immunoSEQ multiplex PCR; TCRdb keeps only in-frame clonotypes and omits some of them. The top ten clones hold about 2.1% of a sample with under 300,000 clones, roughly 93% of them seen once. Recruitment covered 25 or so US areas and drew participants whose ages spanned about 18 to 90 years. Categorization into cohorts depended on clinical history that participants reported. Sequenced sample: PBMCs or T cells enriched from blood (not recorded which). This sequence originates from a woman in her forties with acute COVID-19.

CDR3: CASSSHLDTSTNEKLFF. CDR3 in DNA: TGTGCCAGCAGCTCACATTTGGACACCTCAACTAATGAAAAACTGTTTTTT. V and J are TRBV4-2 and TRBJ1-4; the D gene is possibly TRBD1 (5 bases). The CDR3 is 17 residues long. CDR1 is LGHNA, CDR2 YNFKEQ, per germline. Between the trimmed V and J ends, which lost 5 bases and 0 bases, there was a span of 16 bases.